This T cell receptor (beta chain) was retrieved from a study of CXCR3-negative and CXCR3-positive naive CD8 T cells. CD45RO-CCR7+CD27+CD95- cells counted as naive CD8+ T cells. Germline-derived CDR1 and CDR2 are KGHDR and SFDVKD. This CDR3 is 18 amino acids long. Preparation of TRB cDNA libraries relied on 5' RACE carrying UMI labels. Reanalyzing the 5' RACE reads, TCRdb keeps one entry per CDR3 protein, without DNA. The specimen's table records 70,000 to 100,000 distinct CDR3 sequences. The J gene is TRBJ2-1, the V gene TRBV24-1; TCRdb's D call, TRBD2, is unchecked because there is no DNA. Material for sequencing was naive CXCR3- CD8+ T cells from blood. As for subset: CD45RO-CCR7+CD27+CD95- naive CD8+ T cells lacking CXCR3 (TNR3-). This sequence originates from a human donor in good health. Some clones in this sample may be carry-over from other donors' samples. The CDR3 is CATSDSTTGTSGNNEQFF.